This T cell receptor beta chain was identified in a study of blood T cell repertoires in COVID-19. Study-level information: T cells, B-cell-depleted T cells, or PBMCs supplied cDNA or gDNA.

In the original workflow: Cell counts per sample came from amplifying reference gene primers. Data came from immunoSEQ multiplex PCR; TCRdb stores just in-frame clones and leaves some out. From that table come the V and J calls and clone size; the DNA was used to work out D and trimming. The data show 200,000 to 250,000 clones, about 80% seen once. The CDR3 contains 15 residues. V was trimmed by 4 bases and J by 0 bases, leaving 7 bases between them. Germline CDR1 is SGHNT and CDR2 is YENEEA. The material sequenced was PBMCs or T cells enriched from blood (not recorded which). The clonotype originates from a woman in her 40s with acute COVID-19. The chain couples TRBV11-3 to TRBJ2-6, with a weak D call TRBD1 (5 bases). The DNA for the CDR3 is TGTGCCAGCAGCTCCGACAGCTCTGGGGCCAACGTCCTGACTTTC. This codes for CASSSDSSGANVLTF.